One and the same sample provided the 3 T cell receptor beta chains below, sequenced in a study of T-cell memory formation after mild COVID-19. TCRdb re-derived calls from the 5' RACE reads in MiXCR, one entry per CDR3 protein. The sample lists approximately 100,000 distinct CDR3 sequences, about 23% seen once, with roughly 40% in the top ten. Sequencing input: PBMCs or a T cell subset sorted from them (not recorded which). Receptors originate from a man aged 18 to 29 who had mild COVID-19 (a few samples of this study predate the infection). Cell type and time point are not known.

The chain has TRBV28 and TRBJ2-3; D gene unclear. Germline loops: CDR1 MDHEN, CDR2 SYDVKM. Trimming removed 6 bases at V and 3 bases at J, with 7 bases between. This CDR3 comprises 12 residues. The CDR3 nucleotides are TGTGCCAGCAGGCTGGGGACAGATACGCAGTATTTT. Translated: CASRLGTDTQYF.

The rearrangement joins TRBV20-1 to TRBJ2-3; D not certain. The germline V gene encodes CDR1 DFQATT and CDR2 SNEGSKA (reference sequence). This CDR3 is built from 11 residues. Trimming pared 5 bases from V and 1 base from J, leaving 4 bases between. This CDR3 reads CSAFRTDTQYF. The CDR3 DNA follows: TGCAGTGCTTTCCGCACAGATACGCAGTATTTT.

This clonotype has only a few counts. The chain recombines TRBV5-1 with TRBJ2-5, with D possibly TRBD1 on 6 matching bases. The CDR3 is 15 amino acids. Trimming stripped 0 bases from V and 1 base from J, with 10 bases between. Germline CDR1 reads SGHRS; CDR2 reads YFSETQ. CDR3 protein: CASSLGTGSQETQYF. The CDR3 coding sequence is TGCGCCAGCAGCTTGGGCACAGGGTCCCAAGAGACCCAGTACTTC.